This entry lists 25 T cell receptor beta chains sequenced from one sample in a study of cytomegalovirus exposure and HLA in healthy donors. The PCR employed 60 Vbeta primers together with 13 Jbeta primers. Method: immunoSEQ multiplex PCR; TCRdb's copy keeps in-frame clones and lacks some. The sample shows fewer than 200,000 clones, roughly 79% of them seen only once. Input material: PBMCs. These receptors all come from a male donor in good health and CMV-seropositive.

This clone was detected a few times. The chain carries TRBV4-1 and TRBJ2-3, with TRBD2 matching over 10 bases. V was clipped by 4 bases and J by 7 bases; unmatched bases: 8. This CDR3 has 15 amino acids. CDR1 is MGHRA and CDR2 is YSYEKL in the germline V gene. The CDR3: CASSPGLAKGHTQYF. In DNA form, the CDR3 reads TGCGCCAGCAGCCCGGGACTAGCGAAAGGGCATACGCAGTATTTT.

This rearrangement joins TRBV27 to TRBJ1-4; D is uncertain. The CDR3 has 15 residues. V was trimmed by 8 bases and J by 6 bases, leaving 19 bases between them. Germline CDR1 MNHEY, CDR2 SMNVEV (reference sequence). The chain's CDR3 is CASGTPGSSYEKLFF. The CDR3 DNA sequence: TGTGCCAGCGGAACTCCAGGATCGAGTTATGAAAAACTGTTTTTT.

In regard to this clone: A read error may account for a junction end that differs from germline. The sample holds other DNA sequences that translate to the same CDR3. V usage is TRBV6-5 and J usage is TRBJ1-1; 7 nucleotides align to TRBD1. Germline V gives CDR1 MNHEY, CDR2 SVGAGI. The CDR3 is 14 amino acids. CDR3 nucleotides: TGTGCCAGCAGACTCCTAGGGGGCGGGACTGAGGCTTTCTTT. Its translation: CASRLLGGGTEAFF.

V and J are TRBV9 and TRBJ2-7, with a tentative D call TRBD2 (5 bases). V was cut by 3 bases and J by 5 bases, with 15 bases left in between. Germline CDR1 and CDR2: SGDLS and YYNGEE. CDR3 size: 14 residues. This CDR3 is CASSGGRTGDEQYF. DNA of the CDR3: TGTGCCAGCAGCGGAGGACGAACCGGGGACGAGCAGTACTTC. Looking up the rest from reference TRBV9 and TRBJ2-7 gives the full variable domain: DSGVTQTPKHLITATGQRVTLRCSPRSGDLSVYWYQQSLDQGLQFLIQYYNGEERAKGNILERFSAQQFPDLHSELNLSSLELGDSALYFCASSGGRTGDEQYFGPGTRLTVT.

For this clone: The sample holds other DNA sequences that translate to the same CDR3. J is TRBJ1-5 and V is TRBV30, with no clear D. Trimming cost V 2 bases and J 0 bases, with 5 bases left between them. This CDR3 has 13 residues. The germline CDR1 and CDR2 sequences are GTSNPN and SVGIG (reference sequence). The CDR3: CAWSRDSNQPQHF. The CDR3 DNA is TGTGCCTGGAGTCGGGATAGCAATCAGCCCCAGCATTTT. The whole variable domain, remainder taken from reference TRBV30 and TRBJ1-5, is SQTIHQWPATLVQPVGSPLSLECTVEGTSNPNLYWYRQAAGRGLQLLFYSVGIGQISSEVPQNLSASRPQDRQFILSSKKLLLSDSGFYLCAWSRDSNQPQHFGDGTRLSIL.

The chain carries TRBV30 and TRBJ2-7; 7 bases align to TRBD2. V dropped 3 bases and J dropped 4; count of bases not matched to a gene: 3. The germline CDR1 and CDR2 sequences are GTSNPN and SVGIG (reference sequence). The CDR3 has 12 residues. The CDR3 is CAWSRGVYEQYF. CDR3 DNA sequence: TGTGCCTGGAGCCGGGGGGTTTACGAGCAGTACTTC.

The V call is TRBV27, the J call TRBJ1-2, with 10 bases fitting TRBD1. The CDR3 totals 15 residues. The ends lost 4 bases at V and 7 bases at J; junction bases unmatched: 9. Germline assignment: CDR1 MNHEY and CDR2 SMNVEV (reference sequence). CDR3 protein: CASSSYRDRGSGYTF. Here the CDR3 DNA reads TGTGCCAGCAGTTCGTATCGGGACAGGGGTTCTGGCTACACCTTC.

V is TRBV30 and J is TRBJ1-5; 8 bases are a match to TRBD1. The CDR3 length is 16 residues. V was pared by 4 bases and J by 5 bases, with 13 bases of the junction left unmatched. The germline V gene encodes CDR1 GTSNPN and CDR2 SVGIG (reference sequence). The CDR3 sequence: CAWTFRRQGTDQPQHF. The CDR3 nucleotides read TGTGCCTGGACATTTCGGAGACAGGGGACGGATCAGCCCCAGCATTTT.

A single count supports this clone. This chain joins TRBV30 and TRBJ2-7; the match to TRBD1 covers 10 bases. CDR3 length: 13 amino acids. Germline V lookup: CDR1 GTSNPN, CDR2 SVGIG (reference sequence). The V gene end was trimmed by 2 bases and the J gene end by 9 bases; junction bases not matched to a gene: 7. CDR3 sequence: CAWSTGTGEGQYF. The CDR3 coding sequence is TGTGCCTGGAGTACCGGGACAGGGGAAGGGCAGTACTTC. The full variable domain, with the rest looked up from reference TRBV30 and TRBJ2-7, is SQTIHQWPATLVQPVGSPLSLECTVEGTSNPNLYWYRQAAGRGLQLLFYSVGIGQISSEVPQNLSASRPQDRQFILSSKKLLLSDSGFYLCAWSTGTGEGQYFGPGTRLTVT.

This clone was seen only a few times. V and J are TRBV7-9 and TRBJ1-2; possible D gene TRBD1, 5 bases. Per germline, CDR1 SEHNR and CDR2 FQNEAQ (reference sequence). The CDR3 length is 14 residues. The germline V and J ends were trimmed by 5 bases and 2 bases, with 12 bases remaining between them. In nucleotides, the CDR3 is TGTGCCAGCAGCAGGACACGGGTGAACTATGGCTACACCTTC. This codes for CASSRTRVNYGYTF.

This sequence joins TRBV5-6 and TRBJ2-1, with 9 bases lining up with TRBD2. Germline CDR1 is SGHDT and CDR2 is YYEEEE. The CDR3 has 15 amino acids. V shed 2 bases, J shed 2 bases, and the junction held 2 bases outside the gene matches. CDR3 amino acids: CASSFGGGAYNEQFF. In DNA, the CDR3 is TGTGCCAGCAGCTTCGGCGGGGGGGCCTACAATGAGCAGTTCTTC.

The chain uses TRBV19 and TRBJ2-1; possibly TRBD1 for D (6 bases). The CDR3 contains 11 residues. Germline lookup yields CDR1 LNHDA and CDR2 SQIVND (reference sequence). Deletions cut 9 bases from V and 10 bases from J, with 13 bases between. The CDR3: CASKTGPEQFF. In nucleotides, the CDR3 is TGTGCCAGCAAAACAGGGCCGGAGCAGTTCTTC.

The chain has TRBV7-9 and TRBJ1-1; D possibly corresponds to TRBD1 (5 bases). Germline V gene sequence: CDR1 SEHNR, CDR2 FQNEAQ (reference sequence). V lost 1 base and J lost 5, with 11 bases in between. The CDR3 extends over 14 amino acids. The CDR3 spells CASSLVGEGTEAFF. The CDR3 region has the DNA TGTGCCAGCAGCTTAGTAGGGGAGGGGACTGAAGCTTTCTTT. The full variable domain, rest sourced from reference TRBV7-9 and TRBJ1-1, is DTGVSQNPRHKITKRGQNVTFRCDPISEHNRLYWYRQTLGQGPEFLTYFQNEAQLEKSRLLSDRFSAERPKGSFSTLEIQRTEQGDSAMYLCASSLVGEGTEAFFGQGTRLTVV.

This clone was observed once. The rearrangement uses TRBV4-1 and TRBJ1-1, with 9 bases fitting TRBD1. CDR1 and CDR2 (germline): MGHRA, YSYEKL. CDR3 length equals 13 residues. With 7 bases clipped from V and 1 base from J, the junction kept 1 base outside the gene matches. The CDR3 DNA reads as TGCGCCAGCACGACAGGGGGGAACACTGAAGCTTTCTTT. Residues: CASTTGGNTEAFF.

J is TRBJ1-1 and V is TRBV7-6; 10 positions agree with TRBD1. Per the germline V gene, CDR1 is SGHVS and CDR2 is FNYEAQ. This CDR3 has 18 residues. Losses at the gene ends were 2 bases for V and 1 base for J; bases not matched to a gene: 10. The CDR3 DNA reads TGTGCCAGCAGCTTATTAAACCGGACAGGGGGTGGGAACACTGAAGCTTTCTTT. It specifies CASSLLNRTGGGNTEAFF.

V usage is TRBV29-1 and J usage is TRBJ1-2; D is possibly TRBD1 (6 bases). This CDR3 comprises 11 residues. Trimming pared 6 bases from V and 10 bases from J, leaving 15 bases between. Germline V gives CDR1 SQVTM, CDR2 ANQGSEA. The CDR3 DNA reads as TGCAGCGTGGACAGAGACCTTCACTACACCTTC. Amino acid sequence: CSVDRDLHYTF.

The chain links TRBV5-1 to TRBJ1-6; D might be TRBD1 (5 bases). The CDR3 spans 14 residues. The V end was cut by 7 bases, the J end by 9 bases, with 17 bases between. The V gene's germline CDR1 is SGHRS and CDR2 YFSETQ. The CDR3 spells CASGLEVGGSPLHF. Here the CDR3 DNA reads TGCGCCAGCGGGTTAGAGGTCGGGGGTTCACCCCTCCACTTT.

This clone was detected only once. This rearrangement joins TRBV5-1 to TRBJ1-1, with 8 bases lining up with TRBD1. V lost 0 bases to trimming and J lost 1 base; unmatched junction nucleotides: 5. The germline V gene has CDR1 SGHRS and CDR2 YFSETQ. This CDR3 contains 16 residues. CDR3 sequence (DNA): TGCGCCAGCAGCTTGGTTCAGGGGGCTTCGAACACTGAAGCTTTCTTT. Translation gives CASSLVQGASNTEAFF.

The chain's CDR3 is CASSLLGGATSTDTQYF. The CDR3 DNA is TGTGCCAGCAGCTTGCTGGGGGGGGCTACTAGCACAGATACGCAGTATTTT. The chain has TRBV5-6 and TRBJ2-3; weak D call: TRBD2 (7 bases). CDR1 is SGHDT, CDR2 YYEEEE, per germline. This CDR3 has 17 residues. V was shortened by 1 base and J by 0 bases, with 15 bases between the two germline ends.

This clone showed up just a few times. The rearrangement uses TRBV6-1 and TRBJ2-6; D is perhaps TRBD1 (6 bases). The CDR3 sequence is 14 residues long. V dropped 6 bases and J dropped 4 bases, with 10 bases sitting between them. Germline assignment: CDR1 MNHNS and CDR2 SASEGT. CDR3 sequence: CASRDSPGANVLTF. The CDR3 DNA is TGTGCCAGCAGGGACAGTCCCGGGGCCAACGTCCTGACTTTC.

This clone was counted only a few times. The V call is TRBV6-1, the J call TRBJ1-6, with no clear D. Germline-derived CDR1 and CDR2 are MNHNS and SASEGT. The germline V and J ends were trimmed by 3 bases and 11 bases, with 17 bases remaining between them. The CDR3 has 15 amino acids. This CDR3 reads CASSDEEGTPPPLHF. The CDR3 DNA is TGTGCCAGCAGTGATGAAGAGGGAACCCCACCACCCCTCCACTTT.

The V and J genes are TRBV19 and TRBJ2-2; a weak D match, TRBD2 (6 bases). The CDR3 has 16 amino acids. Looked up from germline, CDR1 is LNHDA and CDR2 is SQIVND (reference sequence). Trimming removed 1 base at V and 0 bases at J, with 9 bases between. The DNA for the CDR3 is TGTGCCAGTAGTATAGTGGGGGGAACGAACACCGGGGAGCTGTTTTTT. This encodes CASSIVGGTNTGELFF.

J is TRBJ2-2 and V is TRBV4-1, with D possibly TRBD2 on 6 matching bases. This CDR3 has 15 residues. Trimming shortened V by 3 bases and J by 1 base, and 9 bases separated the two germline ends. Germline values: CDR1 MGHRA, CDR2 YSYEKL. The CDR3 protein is CASSQGLLNTGELFF. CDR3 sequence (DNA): TGCGCCAGCAGCCAGGGACTCTTGAACACCGGGGAGCTGTTTTTT.

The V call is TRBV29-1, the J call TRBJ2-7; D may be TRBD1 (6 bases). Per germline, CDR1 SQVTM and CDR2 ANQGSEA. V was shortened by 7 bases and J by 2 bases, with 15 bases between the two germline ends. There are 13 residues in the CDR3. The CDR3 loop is CSGGTLSPYEQYF. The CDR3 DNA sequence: TGCAGCGGAGGGACACTTTCACCCTACGAGCAGTACTTC.

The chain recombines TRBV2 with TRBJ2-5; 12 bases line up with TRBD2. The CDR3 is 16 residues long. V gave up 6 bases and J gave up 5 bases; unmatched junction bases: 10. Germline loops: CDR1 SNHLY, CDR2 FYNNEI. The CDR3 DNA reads TGTGCCAGCAGAACAATCCTAGCGGGGGGGATGGAGACCCAGTACTTC. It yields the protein CASRTILAGGMETQYF.